The 27 T cell receptor beta chains reported below all come from one sample, sequenced in a study of shared clonotypes between healthy human individuals. The data were produced by immunoSEQ multiplex PCR, yet TCRdb's version contains in-frame clones alone and is incomplete. The sample carries roughly 2,300,000 clones, around 90% recorded once. The source material was naive CD4+ T cells from PBMCs. The subset here: CD45RA+ positively selected. The origin of the receptors is a man between 18 and 29 years old in good health. Some clones in this sample may be carry-over from other donors' samples.

The chain has TRBV11-2 and TRBJ2-1; 8 bases are shared with TRBD2. The trim removed 5 bases at V and 3 bases at J, leaving 6 bases unmatched. This CDR3 contains 15 residues. Germline CDR1 SGHAT, CDR2 FQNNGV. The CDR3 loop is CASSARLALYNEQFF. The CDR3 nucleotides are TGTGCCAGCAGCGCGAGACTAGCGCTCTACAATGAGCAGTTCTTC.

The chain uses TRBV28 and TRBJ2-7; D perhaps matches TRBD1 (5 bases). V was clipped by 7 bases and J by 6 bases, with 16 bases between them. The CDR3 extends over 13 amino acids. The germline V gene has CDR1 MDHEN and CDR2 SYDVKM. The CDR3 DNA reads TGTGCCAGCATCACGGGCACAGGATTCGAGCAGTACTTC. This translates into CASITGTGFEQYF.

CDR3 region: CASSQGTVTGNTIYF. The CDR3 nucleotides read TGTGCCAGCAGCCAAGGGACAGTTACTGGAAACACCATATATTTT. The J gene is TRBJ1-3, the V gene TRBV4-2; TRBD1 might be the D (6 bases). V was clipped by 1 base and J by 2 bases, with 9 bases between them. Looked up from germline, CDR1 is LGHNA and CDR2 is YNFKEQ. This CDR3 has 15 residues.

This clone is a singleton in its sample. V and J are TRBV5-4 and TRBJ2-7; 11 bases are a match to TRBD2. V was pared by 3 bases and J by 2 bases, with 10 bases of the junction left unmatched. Germline V gives CDR1 SGHNT, CDR2 YYREEE (reference sequence). CDR3 length equals 17 residues. Here the CDR3 reads CASSSGLAGETAYEQYF. The DNA for the CDR3 is TGTGCCAGCAGCTCAGGACTAGCGGGCGAAACTGCCTACGAGCAGTACTTC.

The chain carries TRBV6-5 and TRBJ2-3; 9 bases line up with TRBD2. The CDR3 runs 15 residues. In germline, CDR1 is MNHEY, CDR2 SVGAGI. V shed 6 bases, J shed 3 bases, and the junction held 7 bases outside the gene matches. The CDR3 here is CASSPHLAGTDTQYF. CDR3 nucleotide sequence: TGTGCCAGCAGCCCCCACCTAGCGGGAACAGATACGCAGTATTTT.

The chain joins TRBV7-2 to TRBJ2-7; TRBD1 might be the D (6 bases). This CDR3 contains 15 residues. Germline-derived CDR1 and CDR2 are SGHTA and FQGNSA. V was trimmed by 5 bases and J by 3 bases, leaving 17 bases between them. In DNA form, the CDR3 reads TGTGCCAGCAGCCGTCGGGCAGGGGCCGACTACGAGCAGTACTTC. Translating it yields CASSRRAGADYEQYF.

The chain combines TRBV7-9 with TRBJ1-1, with TRBD1 as a possible D gene (5 bases). Trimming cost V 5 bases and J 4 bases, with 14 bases left between them. CDR1 SEHNR and CDR2 FQNEAQ come from the germline V gene (reference sequence). CDR3 length: 14 amino acids. CDR3 coding DNA: TGTGCCAGCAGCCCGGGGACCTATGCCACTGAAGCTTTCTTT. Residues: CASSPGTYATEAFF.

This clone was detected once. The chain is built from TRBV4-1 and TRBJ2-2, with D unresolved. Trimming took off 1 base at V and 0 bases at J, with 9 bases between the two ends. Germline-derived CDR1 and CDR2 are MGHRA and YSYEKL. This CDR3 spans 16 amino acids. CDR3 bases: TGCGCCAGCAGCCAAGTAGGCAGAACGAACACCGGGGAGCTGTTTTTT. Protein sequence: CASSQVGRTNTGELFF.

The V gene is TRBV11-2, the J gene TRBJ2-4; D perhaps matches TRBD1 (6 bases). The germline V gene encodes CDR1 SGHAT and CDR2 FQNNGV. V was shortened by 4 bases and J by 3 bases, with 10 bases between the two germline ends. The CDR3 is 14 residues long. For the CDR3, the DNA is TGTGCCAGCAGCTCCCTCAGGGGCAAAAACATTCAGTACTTC. It encodes CASSSLRGKNIQYF.

V gene TRBV2 combines with J gene TRBJ1-6; 7 bases are shared with TRBD1. The CDR3 covers 15 residues. CDR1 is SNHLY, CDR2 FYNNEI, per germline. V trimming: 2 bases; J trimming: 7 bases; junction bases outside the gene matches: 5. CDR3 nucleotides: TGTGCCAGCAGTGAACAGGGGGGCAGGAATTCACCCCTCCACTTT. Amino acid sequence: CASSEQGGRNSPLHF.

V and J are TRBV7-8 and TRBJ1-1; D is uncertain. This CDR3 comprises 14 residues. CDR1 is SGHVS and CDR2 is FQNEAQ in the germline V gene. V dropped 0 bases and J dropped 6 bases, with 11 bases sitting between them. Here the CDR3 DNA reads TGTGCCAGCAGCTTAGCGATTGGGGTGGCTGAAGCTTTCTTT. This gives the protein CASSLAIGVAEAFF.

The chain employs TRBV4-3 and TRBJ1-4; D is possibly TRBD1 (5 bases). The V gene's germline CDR1 is LGHNA and CDR2 YSLEER. V lost 0 bases, J lost 1 base, and 12 bases lay in between. CDR3 length: 17 amino acids. CDR3 sequence (DNA): TGCGCCAGCAGCCAAGACAATCCGGGGGGAACTAATGAAAAACTGTTTTTT. It translates to CASSQDNPGGTNEKLFF.

The CDR3 here is CASSLDSPGGPNEQFF. In DNA form, the CDR3 reads TGTGCCAGCAGCTTAGATAGTCCGGGAGGGCCGAATGAGCAGTTCTTC. This chain connects TRBV11-3 to TRBJ2-1; TRBD2 matches 8 bases. Germline-derived CDR1 and CDR2 are SGHNT and YENEEA. The CDR3 spans 16 residues. Trimming took 0 bases from V and 7 from J; bases not matched to a gene: 8.

The rearrangement links TRBV5-1 to TRBJ2-5; a weak D match, TRBD2 (5 bases). The CDR3 is 19 amino acids. Germline V CDR1 and CDR2: SGHRS, YFSETQ. V gave up 7 bases and J gave up 1 base, with 29 bases separating them. The CDR3 DNA sequence: TGCGCCAGCTATAGAGGGCAGATGAGGTCCGACCACTTCCAAGAGACCCAGTACTTC. Its protein is CASYRGQMRSDHFQETQYF.

V usage is TRBV10-3 and J usage is TRBJ2-7; TRBD2 agrees at 9 bases. The length of the CDR3 is 16 residues. V lost 8 bases, J lost 2 bases, and 13 bases stayed unmatched. Germline-derived CDR1 and CDR2 are ENHRY and SYGVKD. CDR3 nucleotides: TGTGCCATCGGTGGGAATTTGCGGGAGGGCCCCTACGAGCAGTACTTC. Translating gives CAIGGNLREGPYEQYF.

This chain's CDR3 is CASSHEAGGGYTF. DNA for the CDR3: TGTGCCAGCAGCCACGAGGCGGGGGGAGGCTACACCTTC. The V and J genes are TRBV4-2 and TRBJ1-2; maybe TRBD1 (5 bases). CDR1 is LGHNA, CDR2 YNFKEQ, per germline. V was trimmed by 3 bases and J by 8 bases, leaving 13 bases between them. The CDR3 is 13 amino acids.

The chain combines TRBV6-1 with TRBJ1-2; TRBD1 matches 9 bases. V gave up 5 bases and J gave up 7 bases; unmatched junction bases: 8. Germline CDR1 is MNHNS and CDR2 is SASEGT. The CDR3 totals 14 residues. The CDR3 loop is CASSPTDRGSGYTF. CDR3 sequence (DNA): TGTGCCAGCAGTCCCACGGACAGGGGTAGTGGCTACACCTTC.

V gene TRBV28 combines with J gene TRBJ1-5, with a tentative D call TRBD1 (5 bases). CDR3 length equals 17 residues. The germline gives CDR1 MDHEN, CDR2 SYDVKM. V was trimmed by 6 bases and J by 6 bases, leaving 24 bases between them. The CDR3 DNA is TGTGCCAGCAGCCTTAGGGACTATACGGGGGTGAGTCAGCCCCAGCATTTT. It codes for CASSLRDYTGVSQPQHF. The whole variable domain, remainder taken from reference TRBV28 and TRBJ1-5, is DVKVTQSSRYLVKRTGEKVFLECVQDMDHENMFWYRQDPGLGLRLIYFSYDVKMKEKGDIPEGYSVSREKKERFSLILESASTNQTSMYLCASSLRDYTGVSQPQHFGDGTRLSIL.

The chain carries TRBV6-6 and TRBJ2-3; no clear D gene. V was cut by 6 bases and J by 2 bases, with 9 bases left in between. The CDR3 loop spans 13 amino acids. From germline, CDR1 is MNHNY and CDR2 SVGAGI (reference sequence). CDR3 residues: CASRAEATDTQYF. The CDR3 DNA reads as TGTGCCAGCAGGGCCGAGGCCACAGATACGCAGTATTTT.

In its sample, this clone was seen once. This rearrangement joins TRBV29-1 to TRBJ2-7, with TRBD1 identical over 7 bases. The germline V gene encodes CDR1 SQVTM and CDR2 ANQGSEA. The junction had 11 bases not matched to a gene; V was cut back by 6 bases and J by 3 bases. CDR3 length: 14 residues. The CDR3 spells CSVILTGVGYEQYF. The CDR3 DNA reads TGCAGCGTCATACTCACAGGGGTCGGCTACGAGCAGTACTTC.

This chain connects TRBV15 to TRBJ1-4; D is perhaps TRBD1 (6 bases). The CDR3 contains 15 residues. Germline V CDR1 and CDR2: LNHNV, YYDKDF (reference sequence). The V end lost 1 base, the J end lost 7 bases, and 13 bases lay between the germline ends. The CDR3, as DNA: TGTGCCACCAGCAGAGTGGTCGGGGGCGGTGAAAAACTGTTTTTT. Translation: CATSRVVGGGEKLFF.

The chain carries TRBV6-5 and TRBJ2-2, with D uncertain. Germline-derived CDR1 and CDR2 are MNHEY and SVGAGI. V was clipped by 6 bases and J by 4 bases, with 12 bases between them. The CDR3 length is 14 residues. The CDR3 DNA is TGTGCCAGCAGGATACTACACCGCACCGGGGAGCTGTTTTTT. Translation: CASRILHRTGELFF.

DNA of the CDR3: TGCGCCAGCAGCCCCGGGACAGGGACAGTATACGGGGAGCTGTTTTTT. This gives the protein CASSPGTGTVYGELFF. The V and J genes are TRBV5-1 and TRBJ2-2; 9 bases agree with TRBD1. CDR1 and CDR2 from the germline V gene are SGHRS and YFSETQ. The CDR3 spans 16 residues. Trimming at V came to 4 bases and at J to 7 bases, leaving 11 bases not matched to a gene. Full variable domain (rest looked up from reference TRBV5-1 and TRBJ2-2): KAGVTQTPRYLIKTRGQQVTLSCSPISGHRSVSWYQQTPGQGLQFLFEYFSETQRNKGNFPGRFSGRQFSNSRSEMNVSTLELGDSALYLCASSPGTGTVYGELFFGEGSRLTVL.

This chain joins TRBV27 and TRBJ1-4, with D perhaps TRBD1 (6 bases). The ends were cut back, 5 bases at V and 1 base at J, with 11 bases in the middle. Germline assignment: CDR1 MNHEY and CDR2 SMNVEV (reference sequence). The CDR3 consists of 15 residues. CDR3 DNA sequence: TGTGCCAGCAGTGTGGGGGCCCAAACTAATGAAAAACTGTTTTTT. Its protein product is CASSVGAQTNEKLFF.

V is TRBV7-3 and J is TRBJ2-1; D is possibly TRBD2 (6 bases). Germline-derived CDR1 and CDR2 are SGHTA and FQGTGA. The ends were cut back, 2 bases at V and 1 base at J, with 18 bases in the middle. This CDR3 has 18 amino acids. The CDR3 region is CASSLGGDAGLSYNEQFF. The DNA for the CDR3 is TGTGCCAGCAGCTTAGGAGGGGACGCAGGGCTGTCCTACAATGAGCAGTTCTTC. The full variable domain, with the rest looked up from reference TRBV7-3 and TRBJ2-1, is GAGVSQTPSNKVTEKGKYVELRCDPISGHTALYWYRQSLGQGPEFLIYFQGTGAADDSGLPNDRFFAVRPEGSVSTLKIQRTERGDSAVYLCASSLGGDAGLSYNEQFFGPGTRLTVL.

The chain joins TRBV6-4 to TRBJ2-1; 9 bases are a match to TRBD2. V gave up 3 bases and J gave up 9 bases; unmatched junction bases: 6. Per germline, CDR1 MRHNA and CDR2 SNTAGT. The CDR3 is 14 residues long. CDR3 sequence: CASSEGAGGSEQFF. Here the CDR3 DNA reads TGTGCCAGCAGTGAAGGAGCGGGAGGCTCTGAGCAGTTCTTC.

The chain has TRBV7-2 and TRBJ2-5, with a weak D call TRBD2 (6 bases). The CDR3 has 14 residues. V was trimmed by 4 bases and J by 5 bases, leaving 14 bases between them. CDR1 and CDR2 from the germline V gene are SGHTA and FQGNSA. The CDR3 spells CASSSRGYVETQYF. The CDR3 DNA reads as TGTGCCAGCAGCTCCCGGGGGTATGTGGAGACCCAGTACTTC.